This record looks at one T cell receptor (beta chain) sequence and its context. Germline trimming cut 1 base from V and 5 bases from J; bases unmatched to any gene: 4. Germline V lookup: CDR1 SEHNR, CDR2 FQNEAQ (reference sequence). The CDR3 covers 14 residues. This entry comes from a study of cytomegalovirus exposure and HLA in healthy donors. PCR used 60 Vbeta primers and 13 Jbeta primers. Data came from immunoSEQ multiplex PCR; TCRdb stores just in-frame clones and leaves some out. The sample contains 85,000 to 110,000 clones, more than 65% of which appear only once. The gene calls are TRBV7-9 and TRBJ1-1; TRBD1 matches at 7 bases. This receptor was identified in a woman younger than 35 in good health and CMV-seropositive. Input material: PBMCs. The CDR3 coding sequence is TGTGCCAGCAGCTTAGGCACAGGGGTTACTGAAGCTTTCTTT. Its protein product is CASSLGTGVTEAFF.